This is a list of T cell receptor beta chains from one sample in a study of T cell repertoires in cytomegalovirus infection. Each CDR3 protein gets one entry after TCRdb re-called the reads with MiXCR. The data show 700,000 to 850,000 distinct CDR3 sequences, approximately 32% seen once. These receptors' targets are unknown. Specimen: cultured CD8+ T cells from PBMCs, collected from culture after CMV antigen stimulation. These receptors all come from a human donor in good health (CMV status not recorded). Some clones in this sample may be carry-over from other donors' samples. CDR3s include the opening cysteine and the closing phenylalanine or tryptophan.

TRBJ1-1,TRBV9,CASGRAGSNTEAFF
TRBJ2-1,TRBV7-9,CASSSFNHNEQFF
TRBJ2-1,TRBV7-6,CASSLTSGGAAEQFF
TRBJ2-1,TRBV6-2/TRBV6-3,CASRSQWASYNEQFF
TRBJ2-1,TRBV27,CASSSGPPVGHNEQFF
TRBJ1-2,TRBV12-3/TRBV12-4,CAIWAGPYGYTF
TRBJ2-7,TRBV27,CASRPWDAAYEQYF
TRBJ1-1,TRBV7-9,CASSLANGGPNTEAFF
TRBJ1-2,TRBV11-3,CASSSRGNYGYTF
TRBJ2-5,TRBV12-3/TRBV12-4,CASSTLGALAEETQYF
TRBJ1-5,TRBV20-1,CSARTRDGSFYSNQPQHF
TRBJ1-5,TRBV27,CASSTWANQPQHF
TRBJ2-5,TRBV10-2,CASKTSGGAAETQYF
TRBJ2-1,TRBV27,CASGEPSYNEQFF
TRBJ2-2,TRBV6-5,CASKTGNGELFF
TRBJ2-5,TRBV20-1,CSARVLHSGLAPQVAQYF
TRBJ1-4,TRBV4-1,CASSQGPQGEEKLFF
TRBJ2-1,TRBV7-9,CASSSRTAVKHEQFF
TRBJ1-2,TRBV5-5,CASSVGSRESTF
TRBJ1-2,TRBV5-4,CASSTGQGTALYGYTF
TRBJ1-2,TRBV27,CASSQGAAYGYTF
TRBJ1-1,TRBV5-4,CASSLATREAFF
TRBJ1-5,TRBV3-1,CASSLTGTPPQHF
TRBJ2-7,TRBV27,CASRRGQAYEQYF
TRBJ1-1,TRBV7-9,CASSPLTGVNTEAFF
TRBJ2-6,TRBV12-5,CASGLVVGEEGSTGANVLTF
TRBJ2-2,TRBV6-1,CASGHRGLNTGELFF
TRBJ2-1,TRBV6-5,CASSSAVVNEQFF
TRBJ2-3,TRBV7-8,CTSSLGGGGATDTQYF
TRBJ2-1,TRBV6-6,CASSYSLLAGGPSTYEQFF
TRBJ2-1,TRBV2,CASTRSGGASNEQFF
TRBJ2-4,TRBV7-2,CASSLPRVLTKNIQYF
TRBJ1-3,TRBV12-3/TRBV12-4,CASSGRATPPHYSGNTIYF
TRBJ1-6,TRBV7-2,CASSLGTCDSPLHF
TRBJ2-7,TRBV7-2,CASSIRGKGRAYEQYF
TRBJ2-2,TRBV7-6,CASSKLSVNTGELFF
TRBJ2-4,TRBV12-3/TRBV12-4,CASSLGGAVRNIQYF
TRBJ2-7,TRBV7-6,CASSLGQGGYEQYF
TRBJ2-7,TRBV7-2,CASSGVGQGSYEQYF
TRBJ1-2,TRBV27,CASSPYGDTGVYGYTF